These 8 T cell receptor beta chains share one sample of origin, sequenced in a study of identifying expanded T cells in peripheral blood (dated by TCRdb to between 2017 and 2020). Library method: the immunoSEQ multiplex PCR assay. This immuneACCESS table, as held by TCRdb, lists in-frame sequences with V and J called but not all clones. Of the missing ones, under half trace to an unresolved V gene in checked studies; the others have no known cause. This sample holds around 63,000 clones; more than 70% were observed only once. Around 4.6% of the sample is in the top ten clones. Sequencing was performed on blood. The receptors shown here come from a person between 18 and 75 years old in good health.

There are a few counts of this clone. The V and J genes are TRBV7-3 and TRBJ2-1, with 8 positions matching TRBD1. Germline trimming cut 2 bases from V and 3 bases from J; bases unmatched to any gene: 3. The CDR3 extends over 15 amino acids. Germline V gene lookup returns CDR1 SGHTA and CDR2 FQGTGA. The CDR3 region has the DNA TGTGCCAGCAGCTTAGAAGGACAGGGCTACAATGAGCAGTTCTTC. Amino acid sequence: CASSLEGQGYNEQFF.

With respect to this clone: Other DNA sequences within the sample encode an identical CDR3. The chain has TRBV6-4 and TRBJ2-3; no clear D gene. The CDR3 is 13 residues long. Trimming removed 0 bases from V and 2 bases from J, with 3 bases in between. The germline V gene has CDR1 MRHNA and CDR2 SNTAGT. The CDR3 coding sequence is TGTGCCAGCAGTGACTCAAACACAGATACGCAGTATTTT. It specifies CASSDSNTDTQYF.

The rearrangement links TRBV30 to TRBJ1-6; D uncertain. V lost 2 bases, J lost 0 bases, and 5 bases lay in between. The CDR3 length is 14 residues. CDR1 is GTSNPN and CDR2 is SVGIG in the germline V gene (reference sequence). CDR3: CAWSRSSYNSPLHF. CDR3 DNA sequence: TGTGCCTGGAGTCGGAGCTCCTATAATTCACCCCTCCACTTT.

V is TRBV5-6 and J is TRBJ1-6; D gene uncertain. The CDR3 is 14 amino acids. V gave up 4 bases and J gave up 9 bases, with 14 bases separating them. Germline lookup yields CDR1 SGHDT and CDR2 YYEEEE. DNA of the CDR3: TGTGCCAGCAGCCACGACGCACTTGGTTCACCCCTCCACTTT. Its protein product is CASSHDALGSPLHF.

The gene calls are TRBV6-1 and TRBJ2-7; perhaps TRBD1 as D (5 bases). Germline V CDR1 and CDR2: MNHNS, SASEGT. The CDR3 is made up of 15 amino acids. V shed 3 bases and J shed 7 bases, with 19 bases lying between them. CDR3 protein: CASSDVAGAVWEQYF. CDR3 coding DNA: TGTGCCAGCAGTGATGTGGCTGGGGCGGTCTGGGAGCAGTACTTC.

V usage is TRBV5-4 and J usage is TRBJ1-2, with 9 positions matching TRBD1. The J segment lost 7 bases and the V segment lost 5 bases, leaving 6 bases of the junction unmatched. Per germline, CDR1 SGHNT and CDR2 YYREEE (reference sequence). CDR3 length: 13 residues. The CDR3, as DNA: TGTGCCAGCAGGCGGGACAGGGCACGTGGCTACACCTTC. It specifies CASRRDRARGYTF.

The chain links TRBV5-8 to TRBJ1-5; D not certain. V lost 4 bases and J lost 5, with 13 bases in between. CDR1 and CDR2 from the germline V gene are SGHTS and YDEGEE. The CDR3 extends over 14 amino acids. CDR3 DNA sequence: TGTGCCAGCAGCCGGGTCAGTTGGGATCAGCCCCAGCATTTT. It specifies CASSRVSWDQPQHF.

This chain links TRBV30 with TRBJ2-7, with D possibly TRBD2 on 6 matching bases. The germline V and J ends were trimmed by 2 bases and 3 bases, with 8 bases remaining between them. This CDR3 comprises 12 residues. CDR1 is GTSNPN and CDR2 is SVGIG in the germline V gene (reference sequence). CDR3 loop: CAWSPGDYEQYF. The CDR3 DNA sequence: TGTGCCTGGAGTCCGGGGGACTACGAGCAGTACTTC.